Below, 18 T cell receptor beta chains from the same sample are listed, as sequenced in a study of naive and memory T cell subsets. Two oligonucleotides, mixed equimolar, formed the beta constant-region primer covering TRBC1 and TRBC2. The ligated cDNA underwent four PCR rounds using SP2 and nested alpha and beta constant-region primers. TCRdb re-derived calls from the UMI-ligation and nested PCR reads in MiXCR, one entry per CDR3 protein. The sample contains about 120,000 distinct CDR3 sequences, 36% of which appear only once. What was sequenced was central memory CD4+ T cells from blood. The origin of the receptors is a human donor in good health.

The V call is TRBV19, the J call TRBJ2-1; TRBD2 aligns across 7 bases. CDR3 length: 15 amino acids. CDR1 is LNHDA and CDR2 is SQIVND in the germline V gene (reference sequence). J lost 7 bases, V lost 3 bases, and 9 bases had no gene match. The CDR3 reads CASSISGGRENEQFF. The CDR3 DNA is TGTGCCAGTAGTATCTCAGGAGGGAGGGAGAATGAGCAGTTCTTC.

The chain recombines TRBV20-1 with TRBJ1-6; D is unclear. This CDR3 is 13 amino acids long. V was pared by 3 bases and J by 5 bases, with 8 bases between. The germline V gene encodes CDR1 DFQATT and CDR2 SNEGSKA (reference sequence). CDR3 bases: TGCAGTGCTAGGGAGACCGATAATTCACCCCTCCACTTT. Amino acid sequence: CSARETDNSPLHF.

This clonotype was picked up a small number of times. The chain joins TRBV20-1 to TRBJ2-4; D call uncertain. Trimming pared 0 bases from V and 0 bases from J, leaving 9 bases between. Germline V gene data show CDR1 as DFQATT and CDR2 as SNEGSKA (reference sequence). This CDR3 is built from 15 residues. The CDR3 here is CSARDRNLAKNIQYF. The CDR3 nucleotides are TGCAGTGCTAGAGACAGAAACTTAGCCAAAAACATTCAGTACTTC.

The chain joins TRBV6-1 to TRBJ2-1; a possible D gene is TRBD1 (5 bases). Germline loops: CDR1 MNHNS, CDR2 SASEGT. The germline V and J ends were trimmed by 5 bases and 10 bases, with 12 bases remaining between them. The CDR3 loop spans 12 amino acids. CDR3 region: CASSHQGGEQFF. The CDR3 DNA is TGTGCCAGCAGTCACCAGGGTGGGGAGCAGTTCTTC.

This clonotype has just one count. This sequence joins TRBV12-3 or TRBV12-4 and TRBJ2-3; D is unclear. The CDR3 consists of 13 residues. V was pared by 6 bases and J by 0 bases, with 7 bases between. Here the CDR3 DNA reads TGTGCCAGCAGGTACGGGAGCACAGATACGCAGTATTTT. It codes for CASRYGSTDTQYF.

This clonotype was recorded once. The chain combines TRBV5-1 with TRBJ2-5, with D maybe TRBD1 (5 bases). Germline loops: CDR1 SGHRS, CDR2 YFSETQ. This CDR3 comprises 13 residues. Trimming took off 4 bases at V and 1 base at J, with 8 bases between the two ends. The CDR3 DNA reads as TGCGCCAGCAGCGGACACCTCCAAGAGACCCAGTACTTC. This translates into CASSGHLQETQYF.

This clonotype was found a few times. This rearrangement joins TRBV2 to TRBJ2-2, with D unclear. With 7 bases removed from V and 2 bases from J, the gap between germline ends came to 11 bases. CDR3 length equals 14 residues. CDR1 is SNHLY and CDR2 is FYNNEI in the germline V gene. The CDR3 DNA reads TGTGCCAGCATGGCAGTAACCAACACCGGGGAGCTGTTTTTT. Residues: CASMAVTNTGELFF.

The rearrangement joins TRBV5-6 to TRBJ2-7; D gene unclear. Looked up from germline, CDR1 is SGHDT and CDR2 is YYEEEE. V lost 0 bases and J lost 3, with 13 bases in between. The CDR3 loop spans 15 amino acids. CDR3 sequence: CASSLVNRPSYEQYF. In nucleotides, the CDR3 is TGTGCCAGCAGCTTGGTCAATCGGCCGAGCTACGAGCAGTACTTC.

This clonotype occurred a few times. At one of its ends the junction is not consistent with the germline gene, which may arise from a read error. The genes are TRBV30 and TRBJ1-6; the D gene is possibly TRBD1 (5 bases). There are 11 residues in the CDR3. Germline CDR1 and CDR2: GTSNPN and SVGIG (reference sequence). This CDR3 reads CAWTRDSPLHF. CDR3 DNA: TGTGCCTGGACCAGGGATTCGCCCCTCCACTTT.

This clonotype turned up a few times. CDR3 sequence (DNA): TGTGCCAGCAGCTATGGACGCACAGATACGCAGTATTTT. It translates to CASSYGRTDTQYF. The chain is built from TRBV7-2 and TRBJ2-3, with no clear D. V dropped 4 bases and J dropped 1 base, with 6 bases sitting between them. Germline V gene lookup returns CDR1 SGHTA and CDR2 FQGNSA. The CDR3 sequence is 13 residues long.

This chain links TRBV6-2 or TRBV6-3 with TRBJ2-1, with D perhaps matching TRBD1 (7 bases). The V gene lost 7 bases and the J gene lost 5 bases, with 18 bases spanning the gap. The CDR3 is made up of 15 amino acids. The germline gives CDR1 MNHEY, CDR2 SVGEGT. CDR3 sequence: CASTKGGQFNNEQFF. The CDR3 coding sequence is TGTGCCAGCACAAAGGGGGGACAGTTCAACAATGAGCAGTTCTTC.

This clonotype has a handful of counts. V usage is TRBV6-6 and J usage is TRBJ2-7; the match to TRBD2 covers 7 bases. Germline trimming cut 0 bases from V and 3 bases from J; bases unmatched to any gene: 2. The CDR3 is made up of 14 amino acids. Germline loops: CDR1 MNHNY, CDR2 SVGAGI (reference sequence). CDR3 sequence (DNA): TGTGCCAGCAGTTACTCGAGCGGGATCTACGAGCAGTACTTC. Translated: CASSYSSGIYEQYF.

The gene calls are TRBV7-2 and TRBJ2-7; 11 nucleotides line up with TRBD1. V gave up 1 base and J gave up 3 bases; unmatched junction bases: 5. The V gene's germline CDR1 is SGHTA and CDR2 FQGNSA. The CDR3 contains 16 residues. Here the CDR3 DNA reads TGTGCCAGCAGCTTAGTGGGGACAGGGGGGTACTACGAGCAGTACTTC. It encodes CASSLVGTGGYYEQYF.

Only a few counts were recorded for this clonotype. This chain links TRBV20-1 with TRBJ2-5; D call uncertain. Germline V CDR1 and CDR2: DFQATT, SNEGSKA (reference sequence). The CDR3 is 11 amino acids. Trimming removed 6 bases from V and 5 bases from J, with 10 bases in between. The CDR3 loop reads CSALMAETQYF. The CDR3 nucleotides read TGCAGTGCATTAATGGCGGAGACCCAGTACTTC.

J is TRBJ1-2 and V is TRBV20-1; D gene uncertain. Germline V lookup: CDR1 DFQATT, CDR2 SNEGSKA (reference sequence). CDR3 length: 12 amino acids. V gave up 5 bases and J gave up 0 bases, with 7 bases separating them. CDR3 in DNA: TGCAGTGCTCCCACGTCTAACTATGGCTACACCTTC. It yields the protein CSAPTSNYGYTF.

V gene TRBV27 combines with J gene TRBJ2-3, with 14 bases lining up with TRBD2. This CDR3 is built from 17 residues. Per germline, CDR1 MNHEY and CDR2 SMNVEV (reference sequence). V lost 4 bases, J lost 0 bases, and 3 bases stayed unmatched. The CDR3 here is CASSSRLAGGSTDTQYF. In nucleotides, the CDR3 is TGTGCCAGCAGTTCAAGACTAGCGGGAGGGAGCACAGATACGCAGTATTTT.

This clonotype has only a few counts. This chain connects TRBV28 to TRBJ2-7, with 12 bases lining up with TRBD2. J gave up 3 bases and V 8 bases, and 5 bases lay outside the gene matches. CDR1 MDHEN and CDR2 SYDVKM come from the germline V gene. The CDR3 totals 14 residues. CDR3 nucleotides: TGTGCCAGCCAAAGGACTAGCGGGATCTACGAGCAGTACTTC. Amino acids: CASQRTSGIYEQYF.

A few counts support this clonotype. The chain uses TRBV2 and TRBJ2-1; possible D gene TRBD2, 5 bases. There are 13 residues in the CDR3. The V gene lost 1 base and the J gene lost 9 bases, with 10 bases spanning the gap. Germline values: CDR1 SNHLY, CDR2 FYNNEI. CDR3 loop: CASSEVEELEQFF. The CDR3 DNA reads as TGTGCCAGCAGTGAAGTGGAGGAACTTGAGCAGTTCTTC.